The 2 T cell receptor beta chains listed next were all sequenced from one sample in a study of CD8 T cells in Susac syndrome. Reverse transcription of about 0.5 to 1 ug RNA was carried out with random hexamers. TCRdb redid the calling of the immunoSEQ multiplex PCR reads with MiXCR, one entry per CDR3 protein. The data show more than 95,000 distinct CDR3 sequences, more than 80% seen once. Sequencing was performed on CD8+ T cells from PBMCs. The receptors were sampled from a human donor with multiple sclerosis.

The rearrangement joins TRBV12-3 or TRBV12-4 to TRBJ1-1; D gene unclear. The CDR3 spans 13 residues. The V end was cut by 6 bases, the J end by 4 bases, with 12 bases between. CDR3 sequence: CASSWAGPTEAFF. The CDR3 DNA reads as TGTGCCAGCAGCTGGGCAGGACCCACTGAAGCTTTCTTT.

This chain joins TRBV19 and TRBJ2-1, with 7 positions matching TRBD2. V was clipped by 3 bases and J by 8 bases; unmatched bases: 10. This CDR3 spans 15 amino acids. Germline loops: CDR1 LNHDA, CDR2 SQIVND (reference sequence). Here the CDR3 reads CASSIFGGTGDEQFF. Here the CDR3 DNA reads TGTGCCAGTAGTATCTTCGGGGGGACCGGCGATGAGCAGTTCTTC.